This T cell receptor (beta chain) was recorded in a study of blood T cells in healthy people across ages. The use of a sample-barcoded 5' primer and a J-beta primer mix characterized a second PCR of about 6 to 11 cycles. TCRdb independently ran MiXCR on the 5' RACE reads; one entry per CDR3 protein. This table has fewer than 2,000,000 distinct CDR3 sequences, roughly 32% appearing once. The CDR3 covers 15 residues. The germline V gene encodes CDR1 MGHDK and CDR2 SYGVNS. The junction had 9 bases not matched to a gene; V was cut back by 4 bases and J by 6 bases. V usage is TRBV25-1 and J usage is TRBJ2-1; 7 positions agree with TRBD2. Sequencing was performed on blood. The sequence came from a woman aged 25 to 39 in good health. The CDR3 here is CASSVGTTSANEQFF. The CDR3 DNA reads TGTGCCAGCAGTGTGGGGACTACGAGCGCCAATGAGCAGTTCTTC.